This TCR beta chain was sequenced for a study of T cells in Graves' hyperthyroidism and ophthalmopathy. Study-wide points: Blood samples included most of the expanded thyroid clonotypes exceeding 0.001.

This clonotype was observed at least ten times. What it binds is unknown. Hyperthyroidism had been newly diagnosed in patients aged 18 to 65, and its duration was under 2 months. Patients with uncontrolled infections, other autoimmune diseases, pregnancy or lactation were excluded. From RNA transcripts, TCR beta CDR3 regions were amplified. In the first-round RT-PCR of the TCR CDR3, the HTBI primer set was used. TCRdb called the multiplex PCR reads again in MiXCR, with one record for every CDR3 protein. Among roughly 660,000 distinct CDR3 sequences listed, around a sixth were seen once. This CDR3 has 16 amino acids. The V end was cut by 3 bases, the J end by 0 bases, with 13 bases between.

Source material: blood. The chain joins TRBV12-3 or TRBV12-4 to TRBJ2-3, with D perhaps being TRBD1 or TRBD2 (5 bases each). This clonotype was sampled from a man in his fifties or sixties with Graves' hyperthyroidism. The CDR3, as DNA: TGTGCCAGCAGTTTCTTCCCTGGGGGTAGCACAGATACGCAGTATTTT. Its translation is CASSFFPGGSTDTQYF.